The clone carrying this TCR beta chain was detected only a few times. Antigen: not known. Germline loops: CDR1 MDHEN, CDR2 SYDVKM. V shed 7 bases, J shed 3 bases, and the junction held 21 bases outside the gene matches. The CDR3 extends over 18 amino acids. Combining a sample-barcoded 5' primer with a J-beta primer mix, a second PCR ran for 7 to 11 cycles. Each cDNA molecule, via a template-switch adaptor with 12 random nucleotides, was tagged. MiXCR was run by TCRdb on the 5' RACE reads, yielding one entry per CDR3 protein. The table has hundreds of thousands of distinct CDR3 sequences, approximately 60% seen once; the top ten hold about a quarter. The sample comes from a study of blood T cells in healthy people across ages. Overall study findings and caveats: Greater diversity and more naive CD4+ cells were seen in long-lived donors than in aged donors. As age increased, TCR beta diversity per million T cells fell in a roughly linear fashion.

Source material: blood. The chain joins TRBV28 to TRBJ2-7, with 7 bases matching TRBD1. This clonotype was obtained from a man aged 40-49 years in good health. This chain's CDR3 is CASTITGDRVFWGYEQYF. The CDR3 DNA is TGTGCCAGCACCATCACCGGAGACAGGGTCTTTTGGGGCTACGAGCAGTACTTC.